This entry lists 30 T cell receptor beta chains sequenced from one sample in a study of T cell responses to AZD1222 COVID-19 vaccine. The assay was immunoSEQ multiplex PCR, and TCRdb's table has in-frame clones only and misses some. This sample yields 97,000 or so clones, of which around 87% are seen a single time; approximately 5.1% belongs to the top ten. The sample here was peripheral blood, taken on day 0 of AZD1222 vaccination. Source of these receptors: an adult in good health.

The chain links TRBV3-1 (or the pseudogene TRBV3-2) to TRBJ2-3; D might be TRBD1 or TRBD2, each matching 5 bases. Germline CDR1 reads LGHDT; CDR2 reads YNNKEL (reference sequence). Deletions cut 2 bases from V and 7 bases from J, with 16 bases between. The CDR3 is made up of 15 amino acids. CDR3 protein: CASSQRGQGVYTQYF. As DNA, the CDR3 is TGTGCCAGCAGCCAAAGAGGGCAGGGAGTCTATACGCAGTATTTT.

The chain links TRBV12-3 or TRBV12-4 to TRBJ1-2; D is possibly TRBD1 (6 bases). This CDR3 comprises 13 residues. Trimming shortened V by 3 bases and J by 7 bases, and 12 bases separated the two germline ends. The CDR3 DNA is TGTGCCAGCAGTTTCTCCTTGGACAGTGGCTACACCTTC. Protein sequence: CASSFSLDSGYTF.

The chain links TRBV11-1 to TRBJ1-1, with TRBD1 matching over 8 bases. CDR1 is SGHAT and CDR2 is FQDESV in the germline V gene (reference sequence). The J segment lost 4 bases and the V segment lost 3 bases, leaving 7 bases of the junction unmatched. This CDR3 contains 15 residues. The CDR3 region is CASSFDRGGLTEAFF. The CDR3 nucleotides are TGTGCCAGCAGCTTCGACAGGGGAGGACTCACTGAAGCTTTCTTT.

The rearrangement joins TRBV2 to TRBJ2-7; 12 bases match TRBD2. CDR1 and CDR2 from the germline V gene are SNHLY and FYNNEI. This CDR3 is 15 amino acids long. J lost 1 base, V lost 6 bases, and 4 bases had no gene match. CDR3 protein: CASSRTSGVSYEQYF. CDR3 bases: TGTGCCAGCAGCAGGACTAGCGGGGTTTCCTACGAGCAGTACTTC.

This clone appeared a few times. The V gene is TRBV28, the J gene TRBJ1-4; tentative D call: TRBD1 (6 bases). Per germline, CDR1 MDHEN and CDR2 SYDVKM. This CDR3 contains 13 residues. V was pared by 6 bases and J by 3 bases, with 8 bases between. The CDR3 spells CASSRGSNEKLFF. For the CDR3, the DNA is TGTGCCAGCAGCAGGGGTTCTAATGAAAAACTGTTTTTT. The complete variable domain, with remaining parts taken from reference TRBV28 and TRBJ1-4, reads DVKVTQSSRYLVKRTGEKVFLECVQDMDHENMFWYRQDPGLGLRLIYFSYDVKMKEKGDIPEGYSVSREKKERFSLILESASTNQTSMYLCASSRGSNEKLFFGSGTQLSVL.

CDR3 DNA sequence: TGTGCCAGCAGCCAAGCCAGGACAGGAGGGACTGAAGCTTTCTTT. Residues: CASSQARTGGTEAFF. This rearrangement joins TRBV4-2 to TRBJ1-1; 7 bases are a match to TRBD1. This CDR3 region has 15 residues. Trimming at V came to 1 base and at J to 5 bases, leaving 7 bases not matched to a gene. CDR1 is LGHNA, CDR2 YNFKEQ, per germline.

This clone has a single count. The chain couples TRBV7-2 to TRBJ1-6; D gene unclear. This CDR3 spans 15 amino acids. Germline V gives CDR1 SGHTA, CDR2 FQGNSA. V lost 4 bases to trimming and J lost 3 bases, with 10 bases between them. CDR3 bases: TGTGCCAGCAGCTCCCGAGAGGTCTATAATTCACCCCTCCACTTT. It specifies CASSSREVYNSPLHF. Supplemented by reference TRBV7-2 and TRBJ1-6, the full variable domain reads GAGVSQSPSNKVTEKGKDVELRCDPISGHTALYWYRQSLGQGLEFLIYFQGNSAPDKSGLPSDRFSAERTGGSVSTLTIQRTQQEDSAVYLCASSSREVYNSPLHFGNGTRLTVT.

The table lists this clone with a count of one. The chain uses TRBV9 and TRBJ2-1; D not certain. CDR3 length: 13 amino acids. The V end lost 1 base, the J end lost 3 bases, and 5 bases lay between the germline ends. CDR1 and CDR2 (germline): SGDLS, YYNGEE. The CDR3 DNA reads as TGTGCCAGCAGCGTAATGGACTACAATGAGCAGTTCTTC. This codes for CASSVMDYNEQFF.

Turning to this clone: An end of the junction differs from the germline gene, which may be a read error. CDR3 coding DNA: TGTGCCAGCAGTTACAGACGGAACGGGGGCCCCGGATCTTCCTTC. The encoded protein is CASSYRRNGGPGSSF. The chain has TRBV6-2 or TRBV6-3 and TRBJ1-2, with D possibly matching TRBD1 (6 bases). The CDR3 extends over 15 amino acids. Germline CDR1 reads MNHEY; CDR2 reads SVGEGT.

The chain joins TRBV5-1 to TRBJ1-1, with 11 positions matching TRBD1. Per the germline V gene, CDR1 is SGHRS and CDR2 is YFSETQ. The CDR3 extends over 15 amino acids. The J segment lost 7 bases and the V segment lost 3 bases, leaving 8 bases of the junction unmatched. CDR3 sequence reads: CASSSKGQGEVEAFF. For the CDR3, the DNA is TGCGCCAGCAGCTCAAAGGGACAGGGGGAGGTTGAAGCTTTCTTT.

J is TRBJ1-6 and V is TRBV30, with unresolved D. The CDR3 is 20 amino acids. The V end was cut by 3 bases, the J end by 0 bases, with 24 bases between. Germline CDR1 is GTSNPN and CDR2 is SVGIG (reference sequence). CDR3 sequence reads: CAWSTDKPWTFGSYNSPLHF. CDR3 in DNA: TGTGCCTGGAGCACCGATAAGCCTTGGACGTTCGGCTCCTATAATTCACCCCTCCACTTT. The variable domain in full, with the rest retrieved from reference TRBV30 and TRBJ1-6, is SQTIHQWPATLVQPVGSPLSLECTVEGTSNPNLYWYRQAAGRGLQLLFYSVGIGQISSEVPQNLSASRPQDRQFILSSKKLLLSDSGFYLCAWSTDKPWTFGSYNSPLHFGNGTRLTVT.

V usage is TRBV6-1 and J usage is TRBJ2-7; the D is unclear. With 3 bases removed from V and 3 bases from J, the gap between germline ends came to 12 bases. CDR3 length: 14 residues. The V gene's germline CDR1 is MNHNS and CDR2 SASEGT. The CDR3 DNA reads TGTGCCAGCAGTGAGTTCAGCGCCTACTACGAGCAGTACTTC. This encodes CASSEFSAYYEQYF.

The chain couples TRBV27 to TRBJ1-3, with 7 bases that match TRBD1. The CDR3 runs to 15 residues. CDR1 MNHEY and CDR2 SMNVEV come from the germline V gene (reference sequence). Losses at the gene ends were 5 bases for V and 3 bases for J; bases not matched to a gene: 7. The CDR3 spells CASSEAGQYGNTIYF. DNA of the CDR3: TGTGCCAGCAGTGAGGCGGGACAGTATGGAAACACCATATATTTT.

The chain couples TRBV5-1 to TRBJ2-3; D perhaps matches TRBD1 (7 bases). CDR1 and CDR2 (germline): SGHRS, YFSETQ. The CDR3 covers 15 residues. V was pared by 0 bases and J by 0 bases, with 8 bases between. This CDR3 reads CASSLAGGSTDTQYF. CDR3 nucleotides: TGCGCCAGCAGCTTGGCAGGGGGGAGCACAGATACGCAGTATTTT. Drawing the rest from reference TRBV5-1 and TRBJ2-3, the complete variable domain is KAGVTQTPRYLIKTRGQQVTLSCSPISGHRSVSWYQQTPGQGLQFLFEYFSETQRNKGNFPGRFSGRQFSNSRSEMNVSTLELGDSALYLCASSLAGGSTDTQYFGPGTRLTVL.

The rearrangement uses TRBV12-3 or TRBV12-4 and TRBJ1-4; tentative D call: TRBD1 (6 bases). The V and J ends lost 5 bases and 8 bases respectively, with 12 bases between them. The CDR3 extends over 13 amino acids. The CDR3 spells CASSQGIKEKLFF. CDR3 bases: TGTGCCAGCAGTCAGGGGATTAAGGAAAAACTGTTTTTT.

This chain joins TRBV7-2 and TRBJ1-1; D uncertain. The V end was cut by 5 bases, the J end by 5 bases, with 6 bases between. The germline V gene encodes CDR1 SGHTA and CDR2 FQGNSA. This CDR3 has 11 amino acids. The CDR3 DNA follows: TGTGCCAGCAGCCAGTTAACTGAAGCTTTCTTT. This translates into CASSQLTEAFF.

The chain joins TRBV10-3 to TRBJ2-3; no clear D gene. The CDR3 covers 12 residues. Germline CDR1 ENHRY, CDR2 SYGVKD. Trimming left V 0 bases short and J 10 bases short, with 8 bases between. Here the CDR3 reads CAISESLSPQYF. The DNA for the CDR3 is TGTGCCATCAGTGAGTCGCTCTCCCCGCAGTATTTT.

The chain employs TRBV29-1 and TRBJ2-1; no definite D call. The V gene lost 4 bases and the J gene lost 3 bases, with 7 bases spanning the gap. Looked up from germline, CDR1 is SQVTM and CDR2 is ANQGSEA. CDR3 length equals 12 residues. CDR3 DNA sequence: TGCAGCGTTGGGGGTTTCTACAATGAGCAGTTCTTC. It codes for CSVGGFYNEQFF.

The chain joins TRBV7-8 to TRBJ2-1, with 7 bases aligning to TRBD1. CDR1 and CDR2 (germline): SGHVS, FQNEAQ. The CDR3 spans 15 residues. V lost 5 bases, J lost 4 bases, and 8 bases stayed unmatched. The CDR3 reads CASSTDRVVYNEQFF. CDR3 bases: TGTGCCAGCAGCACCGACAGGGTCGTATACAATGAGCAGTTCTTC.

The chain has TRBV16 and TRBJ2-7; D unresolved. The CDR3 contains 13 residues. From germline, CDR1 is KGHSY and CDR2 FQNENV. The V gene lost 0 bases and the J gene lost 3 bases, with 6 bases spanning the gap. CDR3 in amino acids: CASSQSRGYEQYF. CDR3 nucleotide sequence: TGTGCCAGCAGCCAATCACGAGGCTACGAGCAGTACTTC.

The chain couples TRBV5-4 to TRBJ1-2; D is ambiguous. V was shortened by 0 bases and J by 2 bases, with 8 bases between the two germline ends. The germline V gene has CDR1 SGHNT and CDR2 YYREEE (reference sequence). The CDR3 covers 14 residues. The CDR3 protein is CASSLGPNNYGYTF. The CDR3 DNA follows: TGTGCCAGCAGCTTGGGGCCCAACAACTATGGCTACACCTTC.

V and J are TRBV6-5 and TRBJ1-2, with D maybe TRBD1 (6 bases). The germline V gene encodes CDR1 MNHEY and CDR2 SVGAGI. The ends were cut back, 0 bases at V and 7 bases at J, with 18 bases in the middle. CDR3 length equals 16 residues. The CDR3, as DNA: TGTGCCAGCAGTTACTCGAGTGGACAGATGTTGTTTGGCTACACCTTC. Protein: CASSYSSGQMLFGYTF.

In its sample, this clone was seen a few times. This chain links TRBV28 with TRBJ1-1; D remains ambiguous. V lost 6 bases and J lost 3, with 14 bases in between. This CDR3 contains 14 residues. CDR1 and CDR2 (germline): MDHEN, SYDVKM. The CDR3 loop reads CASRSGGTDTEAFF. In DNA, the CDR3 is TGTGCCAGCAGATCCGGAGGAACGGACACTGAAGCTTTCTTT.

The V call is TRBV7-9, the J call TRBJ1-6, with D uncertain. Germline loops: CDR1 SEHNR, CDR2 FQNEAQ (reference sequence). The CDR3 has 15 amino acids. V was trimmed by 3 bases and J by 9 bases, leaving 15 bases between them. CDR3 DNA: TGTGCCAGCAGCTTTAAAGGGTCAGCGCCTTCACCCCTCCACTTT. Residues: CASSFKGSAPSPLHF.

The chain employs TRBV24-1 and TRBJ1-5; the match to TRBD1 covers 8 bases. CDR1 KGHDR and CDR2 SFDVKD come from the germline V gene. There are 15 residues in the CDR3. The V gene end was trimmed by 4 bases and the J gene end by 5 bases; junction bases not matched to a gene: 6. This CDR3 reads CATSDRDRGDQPQHF. CDR3 DNA sequence: TGTGCCACCAGTGACCGTGACAGGGGCGATCAGCCCCAGCATTTT.

V is TRBV2 and J is TRBJ2-5; TRBD2 agrees at 8 bases. V lost 4 bases, J lost 5 bases, and 3 bases stayed unmatched. The CDR3 loop spans 13 amino acids. CDR1 and CDR2 (germline): SNHLY, FYNNEI. DNA of the CDR3: TGTGCCAGCAGTGGGACTAGCTTCGAGACCCAGTACTTC. It specifies CASSGTSFETQYF. The full variable domain, completed using reference TRBV2 and TRBJ2-5, is EPEVTQTPSHQVTQMGQEVILRCVPISNHLYFYWYRQILGQKVEFLVSFYNNEISEKSEIFDDQFSVERPDGSNFTLKIRSTKLEDSAMYFCASSGTSFETQYFGPGTRLLVL.

The rearrangement uses TRBV6-2 or TRBV6-3 and TRBJ1-1; 9 bases line up with TRBD1. There are 17 residues in the CDR3. The germline V gene has CDR1 MNHEY and CDR2 SVGEGT. V shed 6 bases, J shed 3 bases, and the junction held 14 bases outside the gene matches. In nucleotides, the CDR3 is TGTGCCAGCAGCCACATACCCGGGACAGGGATTTACACTGAAGCTTTCTTT. This translates into CASSHIPGTGIYTEAFF.

Here the CDR3 reads CASSLLGVEAEAFF. The DNA for the CDR3 is TGTGCCAGCAGTTTATTAGGGGTTGAGGCTGAAGCTTTCTTT. The chain joins TRBV28 to TRBJ1-1; maybe TRBD1 (5 bases). The CDR3 spans 14 residues. Trimming cost V 1 base and J 6 bases, with 12 bases left between them. Germline-derived CDR1 and CDR2 are MDHEN and SYDVKM.

The chain recombines TRBV3-1 (or the pseudogene TRBV3-2) with TRBJ2-5; D remains unclear. CDR3 size: 15 residues. Trimming took off 2 bases at V and 7 bases at J, with 17 bases between the two ends. The germline CDR1 and CDR2 sequences are LGHDT and YNNKEL (reference sequence). The CDR3 DNA follows: TGTGCCAGCAGCCAATCCCTTTCGAAGACGGGGACCCAGTACTTC. Protein sequence: CASSQSLSKTGTQYF.

The rearrangement joins TRBV7-2 to TRBJ2-7, with TRBD2 matching over 7 bases. The ends lost 1 base at V and 3 bases at J; junction bases unmatched: 12. The CDR3 runs to 17 residues. Germline V gene data show CDR1 as SGHTA and CDR2 as FQGNSA. In DNA, the CDR3 is TGTGCCAGCAGCTTAGGCCCGGGGCTAGCGGATCGCTACGAGCAGTACTTC. Its protein is CASSLGPGLADRYEQYF.